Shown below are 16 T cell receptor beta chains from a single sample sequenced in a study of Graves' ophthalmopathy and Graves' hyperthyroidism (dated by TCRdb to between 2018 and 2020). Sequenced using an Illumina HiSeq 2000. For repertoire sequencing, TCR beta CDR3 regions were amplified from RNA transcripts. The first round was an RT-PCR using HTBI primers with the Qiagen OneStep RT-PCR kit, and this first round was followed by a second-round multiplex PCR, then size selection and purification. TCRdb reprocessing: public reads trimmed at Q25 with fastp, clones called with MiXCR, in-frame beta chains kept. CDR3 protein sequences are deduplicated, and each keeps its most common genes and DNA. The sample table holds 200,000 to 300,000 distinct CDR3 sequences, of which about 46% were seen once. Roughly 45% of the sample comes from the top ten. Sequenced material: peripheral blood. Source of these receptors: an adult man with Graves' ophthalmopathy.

CDR3 amino acids: CASSVATGLGETQYF. As DNA, the CDR3 is TGTGCCAGCAGTGTCGCGACAGGGTTGGGAGAGACCCAGTACTTC. The rearrangement uses TRBV2 and TRBJ2-5; 7 nucleotides align to TRBD1. CDR1 is SNHLY and CDR2 is FYNNEI in the germline V gene. After removal of 4 bases from V and 4 bases from J, the junction contained 9 bases not matched to a gene. This CDR3 is 15 amino acids long. Supplemented by reference TRBV2 and TRBJ2-5, the full variable domain reads EPEVTQTPSHQVTQMGQEVILRCVPISNHLYFYWYRQILGQKVEFLVSFYNNEISEKSEIFDDQFSVERPDGSNFTLKIRSTKLEDSAMYFCASSVATGLGETQYFGPGTRLLVL.

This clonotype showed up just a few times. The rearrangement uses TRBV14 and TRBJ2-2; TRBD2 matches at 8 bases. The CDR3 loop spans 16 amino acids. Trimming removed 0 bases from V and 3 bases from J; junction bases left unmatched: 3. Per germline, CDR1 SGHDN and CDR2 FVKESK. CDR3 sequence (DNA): TGTGCCAGCAGCCAAGACTTAGCGGGATACACCGGGGAGCTGTTTTTT. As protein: CASSQDLAGYTGELFF.

The CDR3 sequence: CASSRAPTSNYGYTF. The CDR3 DNA reads TGTGCCAGCAGCCGCGCCCCCACATCTAACTATGGCTACACCTTC. V usage is TRBV7-8 and J usage is TRBJ1-2; D unresolved. The germline V and J ends were trimmed by 5 bases and 0 bases, with 13 bases remaining between them. The CDR3 consists of 15 residues. Germline loops: CDR1 SGHVS, CDR2 FQNEAQ. Full variable domain (rest looked up from reference TRBV7-8 and TRBJ1-2): GAGVSQSPRYKVAKRGQDVALRCDPISGHVSLFWYQQALGQGPEFLTYFQNEAQLDKSGLPSDRFFAERPEGSVSTLKIQRTQQEDSAVYLCASSRAPTSNYGYTFGSGTRLTVV.

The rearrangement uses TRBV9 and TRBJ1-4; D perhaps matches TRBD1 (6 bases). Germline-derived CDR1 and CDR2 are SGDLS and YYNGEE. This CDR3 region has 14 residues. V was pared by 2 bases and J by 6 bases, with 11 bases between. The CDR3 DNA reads TGTGCCAGCAGCGTCGGGGGGCTGGATGAAAAACTGTTTTTT. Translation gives CASSVGGLDEKLFF.

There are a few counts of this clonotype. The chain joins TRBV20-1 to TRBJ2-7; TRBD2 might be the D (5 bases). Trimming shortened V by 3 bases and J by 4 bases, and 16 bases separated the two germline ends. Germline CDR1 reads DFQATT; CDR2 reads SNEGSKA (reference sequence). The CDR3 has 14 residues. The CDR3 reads CSAREVGSGYEQYF. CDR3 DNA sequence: TGCAGTGCTAGGGAGGTGGGGTCTGGGTACGAGCAGTACTTC.

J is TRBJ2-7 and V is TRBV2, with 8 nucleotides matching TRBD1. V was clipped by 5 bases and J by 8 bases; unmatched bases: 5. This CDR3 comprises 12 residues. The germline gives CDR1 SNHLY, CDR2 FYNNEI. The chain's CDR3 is CASSQDRVQQYF. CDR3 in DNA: TGTGCCAGCAGTCAGGACAGGGTTCAGCAGTACTTC.

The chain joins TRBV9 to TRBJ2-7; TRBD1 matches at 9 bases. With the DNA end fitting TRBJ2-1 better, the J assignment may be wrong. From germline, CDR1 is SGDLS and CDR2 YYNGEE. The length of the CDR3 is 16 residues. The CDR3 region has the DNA TGTGCCAGCAGCGCGGACCCACAGGGGGCGCAGAATGAGCAGTTCTTC. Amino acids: CASSADPQGAQNEQFF.

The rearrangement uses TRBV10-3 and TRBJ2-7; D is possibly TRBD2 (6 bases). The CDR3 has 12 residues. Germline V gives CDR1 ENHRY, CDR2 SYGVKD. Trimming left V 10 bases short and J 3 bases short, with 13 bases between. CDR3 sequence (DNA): TGTGCCACCGGGGGAGACAACTACGAGCAGTACTTC. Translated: CATGGDNYEQYF.

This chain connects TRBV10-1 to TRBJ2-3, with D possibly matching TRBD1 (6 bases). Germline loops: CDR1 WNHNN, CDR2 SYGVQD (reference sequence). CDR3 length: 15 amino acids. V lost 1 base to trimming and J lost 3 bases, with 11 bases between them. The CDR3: CASSELSQGTDTQYF. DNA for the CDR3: TGCGCCAGCAGTGAGTTAAGCCAGGGGACAGATACGCAGTATTTT.

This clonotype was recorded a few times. The chain's CDR3 is CAISRTGENTEAFF. The CDR3 DNA follows: TGTGCCATCAGCAGAACAGGAGAGAACACTGAAGCTTTCTTT. This chain joins TRBV10-3 and TRBJ1-1; a weak D match, TRBD1 (5 bases). Germline V lookup: CDR1 ENHRY, CDR2 SYGVKD. This CDR3 has 14 residues. V lost 6 bases and J 1 base, leaving 12 bases between the germline ends.

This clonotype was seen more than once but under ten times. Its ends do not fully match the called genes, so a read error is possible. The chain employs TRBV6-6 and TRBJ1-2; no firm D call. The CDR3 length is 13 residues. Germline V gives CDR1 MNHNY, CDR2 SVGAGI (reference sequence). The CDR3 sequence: CASSYPTWTECAF. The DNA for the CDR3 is TGTGCCAGCAGTTACCCTACCTGGACTGAATGCGCCTTC.

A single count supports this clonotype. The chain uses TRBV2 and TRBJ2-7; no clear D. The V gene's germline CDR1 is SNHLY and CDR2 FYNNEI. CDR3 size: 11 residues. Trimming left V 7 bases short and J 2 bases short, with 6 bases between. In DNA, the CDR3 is TGTGCCAGCACTTCAGCCTACGAGCAGTACTTC. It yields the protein CASTSAYEQYF.

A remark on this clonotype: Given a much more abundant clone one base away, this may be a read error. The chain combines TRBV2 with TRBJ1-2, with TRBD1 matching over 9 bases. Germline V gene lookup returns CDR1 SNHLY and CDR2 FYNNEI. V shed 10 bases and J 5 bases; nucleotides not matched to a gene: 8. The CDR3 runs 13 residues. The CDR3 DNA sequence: TGTGCCAACACTACGACAGGGGGATATGGCTACACCTTC. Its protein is CANTTTGGYGYTF.

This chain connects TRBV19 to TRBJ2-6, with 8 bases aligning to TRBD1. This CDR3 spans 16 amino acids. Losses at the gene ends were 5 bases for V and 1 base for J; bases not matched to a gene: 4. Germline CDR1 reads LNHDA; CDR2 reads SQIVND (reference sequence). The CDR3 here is CASSVQGASGANVLTF. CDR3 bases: TGTGCCAGTAGTGTGCAGGGGGCTTCTGGGGCCAACGTCCTGACTTTC.

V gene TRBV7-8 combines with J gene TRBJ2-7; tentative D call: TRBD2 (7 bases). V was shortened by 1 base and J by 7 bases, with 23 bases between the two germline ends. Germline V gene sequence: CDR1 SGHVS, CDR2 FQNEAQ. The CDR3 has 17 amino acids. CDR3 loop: CASSLGLQVAGAPEQYF. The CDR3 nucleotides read TGTGCCAGCAGCTTAGGCCTCCAAGTGGCGGGGGCTCCTGAGCAGTACTTC.

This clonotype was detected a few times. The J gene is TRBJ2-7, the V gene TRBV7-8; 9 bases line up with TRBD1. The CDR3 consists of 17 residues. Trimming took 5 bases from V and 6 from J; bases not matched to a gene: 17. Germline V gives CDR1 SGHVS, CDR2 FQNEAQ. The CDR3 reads CASSLAPTGTGFGEQYF. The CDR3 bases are TGTGCCAGCAGCCTCGCCCCGACCGGGACAGGGTTTGGCGAGCAGTACTTC.